The 8 T cell receptor beta chains presented below share a single source sample, sequenced in a study of T cell clonality in common variable immunodeficiency. General study findings and limits: Reportedly, TCR beta sequences from common variable immunodeficiency showed fewer deletions and N-nucleotide insertions.

The table came from immunoSEQ multiplex PCR; TCRdb's copy has only in-frame clones and leaves some out. This sample has roughly 14,000 clones, each found more than once. These receptors' antigens are unknown. Sequenced input: peripheral blood mononuclear cells. The source of these receptors is a human donor with common variable immunodeficiency.

The sample holds many counts of this clone. The DNA ends 3 residues before the CDR3 does, and the rest of the CDR3 is filled in from the germline J gene. The V and J genes are TRBV10-3 and TRBJ2-3; D remains unclear. V was clipped by 10 bases and J by 3 bases, with 14 bases between them. The length of the CDR3 is 13 residues. Per germline, CDR1 ENHRY and CDR2 SYGVKD. The part of the CDR3 DNA that was read is TGTGCCACCCTAGGCCCGGCGACAGATACG. Translated: CATLGPATDT. The full CDR3 is CATLGPATDTQYF.

As regards this clone: The read terminates 3 residues ahead of where the CDR3 ends, so the germline J gene completes it. The V call is TRBV7-9, the J call TRBJ2-3; no clear D. Germline CDR1 reads SEHNR; CDR2 reads FQNEAQ (reference sequence). V shed 5 bases and J shed 2 bases, with 11 bases lying between them. The CDR3 is 14 amino acids. The CDR3 reads CASSEEAHTDTQYF. Incomplete CDR3 DNA: TGTGCCAGCAGCGAAGAGGCACACACAGATACG.

This clone was counted many times. The DNA ends 3 residues before the CDR3 does, and the rest of the CDR3 is filled in from the germline J gene. The chain uses TRBV29-1 and TRBJ2-7, with D hard to call. Deletions cut 6 bases from V and 1 base from J, with 7 bases between. There are 11 residues in the CDR3. CDR1 is SQVTM and CDR2 is ANQGSEA in the germline V gene. This CDR3 reads CSVRQSYEQYF. The DNA read from the CDR3 is TGCAGCGTCCGCCAGTCCTACGAG.

This clone was counted only a few times. The sequenced CDR3 bases are TGTGCCAGCAGCTCCGGGGTGCGGGAGGGAACCTACGAG. Translating it yields CASSSGVREGTYE. Given in full, the CDR3 is CASSSGVREGTYEQYF. The chain uses TRBV7-6 and TRBJ2-7; 9 bases agree with TRBD2. The read ends 3 residues early relative to the CDR3; the germline J gene fills the gap. There are 16 residues in the CDR3. Germline V gene sequence: CDR1 SGHVS, CDR2 FNYEAQ. J lost 2 bases, V lost 4 bases, and 9 bases had no gene match.

This clone was detected a few times. The read stops 3 residues short of the end of the CDR3; the missing end is completed from the germline J gene. The rearrangement uses TRBV6-1 and TRBJ1-1; 7 bases map to TRBD1. The germline V gene encodes CDR1 MNHNS and CDR2 SASEGT. The CDR3 totals 14 residues. V dropped 1 base and J dropped 5; count of bases not matched to a gene: 4. CDR3 sequence: CASSEGGGRTEAFF. The CDR3 bases that were read are TGTGCCAGCAGTGAAGGAGGGGGCAGGACTGAA.

A word on this clone: The read falls 3 residues short of the CDR3 end, and the missing part is taken from the germline J gene. This chain links TRBV7-6 with TRBJ2-5; 10 bases line up with TRBD1. The CDR3 extends over 13 amino acids. Germline V gene data show CDR1 as SGHVS and CDR2 as FNYEAQ. V shed 5 bases and J 4 bases; nucleotides not matched to a gene: 1. The CDR3 bases that were read are TGTGCCAGCAGCCGGGACAGGGGAGAGACC. It encodes CASSRDRGET. The CDR3 in full is CASSRDRGETQYF. Drawing the rest from reference TRBV7-6 and TRBJ2-5, the complete variable domain is GAGVSQSPRYKVTKRGQDVALRCDPISGHVSLYWYRQALGQGPEFLTYFNYEAQQDKSGLPNDRFSAERPEGSISTLTIQRTEQRDSAMYRCASSRDRGETQYFGPGTRLLVL.

Notes on this clone: From the germline J gene comes the end of the CDR3, since the read stops 3 residues before it. The chain carries TRBV7-2 and TRBJ2-7; possibly TRBD1 for D (7 bases). Trimming took off 6 bases at V and 3 bases at J, with 18 bases between the two ends. CDR3 length: 15 residues. CDR1 is SGHTA, CDR2 FQGNSA, per germline. CDR3 DNA, as far as it was read: TGTGCCAGCAGTCAAACGGCGGGACAGAGCTACGAG. Encoded protein: CASSQTAGQSYE. The entire CDR3 reads CASSQTAGQSYEQYF. The full variable domain, in which reference TRBV7-2 and TRBJ2-7 provide the parts outside the CDR3, is GAGVSQSPSNKVTEKGKDVELRCDPISGHTALYWYRQSLGQGLEFLIYFQGNSAPDKSGLPSDRFSAERTGGSVSTLTIQRTQQEDSAVYLCASSQTAGQSYEQYFGPGTRLTVT.

This clone came up a few times. The read terminates 3 residues before the CDR3 end, so the remaining end is supplied by the germline J gene. The J gene is TRBJ2-3, the V gene TRBV2; 9 bases align to TRBD2. The CDR3 is 16 residues long. Per germline, CDR1 SNHLY and CDR2 FYNNEI. Trimming at V came to 3 bases and at J to 5 bases, leaving 9 bases not matched to a gene. This CDR3 reads CASSDGGGRARDTQYF. The covered CDR3 bases are TGTGCCAGCAGTGATGGGGGCGGGAGGGCCCGAGATACG.